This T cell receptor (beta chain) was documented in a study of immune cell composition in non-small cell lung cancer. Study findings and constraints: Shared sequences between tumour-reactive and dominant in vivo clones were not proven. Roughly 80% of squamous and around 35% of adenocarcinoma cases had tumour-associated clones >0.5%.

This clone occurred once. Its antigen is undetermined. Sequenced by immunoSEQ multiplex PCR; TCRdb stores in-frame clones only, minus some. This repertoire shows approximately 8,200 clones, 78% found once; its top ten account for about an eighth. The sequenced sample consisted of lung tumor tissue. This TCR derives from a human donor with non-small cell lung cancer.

Written as DNA, the CDR3 is TGTGCCAGCAGCCAAGATCTACTCGCTGGCTACACCTTC. It specifies CASSQDLLAGYTF. The V call is TRBV14, the J call TRBJ1-2; no clear D. Germline lookup yields CDR1 SGHDN and CDR2 FVKESK. CDR3 length: 13 residues. The V end was cut by 0 bases, the J end by 7 bases, with 9 bases between.